The 26 T cell receptor beta chains presented below share a single source sample, sequenced in a study of beta chain features in type 1 diabetes. The study reverse transcribed the entire isolated RNA, so it sequenced expressed TCRB transcripts. Data came from immunoSEQ multiplex PCR; TCRdb stores just in-frame clones and leaves some out. The sample has 810,000 or so clones, about 17% seen once. Sequencing used naive CD4+ T cells from blood. These receptors originate from a young woman in good health.

The genes are TRBV20-1 and TRBJ2-7; perhaps TRBD1 as D (5 bases). The CDR3 consists of 11 residues. The V and J ends lost 3 bases and 5 bases respectively, with 8 bases between them. CDR1 is DFQATT and CDR2 is SNEGSKA in the germline V gene (reference sequence). The CDR3 nucleotides read TGCAGTGCTAGCCAGGGTGACGAGCAGTACTTC. It yields the protein CSASQGDEQYF.

The chain combines TRBV27 with TRBJ2-5; perhaps D is TRBD1 or TRBD2 (6 bases each). The closer fit of TRBJ2-7 to the DNA end suggests the J call may be wrong. CDR3 length: 15 amino acids. Germline V CDR1 and CDR2: MNHEY, SMNVEV (reference sequence). The CDR3 region is CASSLWGAGGYEQYF. CDR3 nucleotide sequence: TGTGCCAGCAGTCTCTGGGGGGCAGGCGGCTACGAGCAGTACTTC.

This clone has more than one count but fewer than ten. V is TRBV27 and J is TRBJ2-1, with D perhaps TRBD2 (6 bases). CDR3 size: 15 residues. Trimming shortened V by 1 base and J by 6 bases, and 13 bases separated the two germline ends. In germline, CDR1 is MNHEY, CDR2 SMNVEV (reference sequence). CDR3: CASSLFVERVNEQFF. DNA for the CDR3: TGTGCCAGCAGTTTATTCGTAGAGCGGGTCAATGAGCAGTTCTTC.

This chain uses TRBV19 with TRBJ2-1, with D tentatively TRBD2 (5 bases). The length of the CDR3 is 14 residues. The V and J ends lost 4 bases and 7 bases respectively, with 14 bases between them. Germline V lookup: CDR1 LNHDA, CDR2 SQIVND (reference sequence). The CDR3 here is CASSTPGSKNEQFF. The CDR3 nucleotides read TGTGCCAGTAGTACCCCGGGATCCAAGAATGAGCAGTTCTTC.

As DNA, the CDR3 is TGTGCCATCAGTGAGTACAGTGGTCCCACTGAAGCTTTCTTT. This sequence encodes CAISEYSGPTEAFF. The chain joins TRBV10-3 to TRBJ1-1; D gene uncertain. The CDR3 contains 14 residues. Germline assignment: CDR1 ENHRY and CDR2 SYGVKD. V was cut by 1 base and J by 4 bases, with 10 bases left in between.

The V call is TRBV18, the J call TRBJ2-1; D possibly corresponds to TRBD1 (5 bases). V gave up 5 bases and J gave up 8 bases, with 16 bases separating them. CDR3 length: 14 residues. Germline V gives CDR1 KGHSH, CDR2 LQKENI. The CDR3 DNA reads TGTGCCAGCTCATACGCGCAGGGTCGCGATGAGCAGTTCTTC. Protein sequence: CASSYAQGRDEQFF.

The rearrangement links TRBV27 to TRBJ2-5; TRBD2 is a possible D gene (6 bases). This CDR3 region has 14 residues. The V gene lost 3 bases and the J gene lost 5 bases, with 13 bases spanning the gap. Looked up from germline, CDR1 is MNHEY and CDR2 is SMNVEV (reference sequence). The CDR3 sequence: CASSFSASVETQYF. In DNA form, the CDR3 reads TGTGCCAGCAGTTTTTCGGCTAGCGTGGAGACCCAGTACTTC.

This chain joins TRBV7-9 and TRBJ2-3; D perhaps matches TRBD1 (5 bases). V lost 2 bases, J lost 2 bases, and 11 bases lay in between. In germline, CDR1 is SEHNR, CDR2 FQNEAQ (reference sequence). This CDR3 has 15 residues. The CDR3 loop reads CASSLWGGTTDTQYF. The CDR3 DNA is TGTGCCAGCAGCTTATGGGGCGGAACCACAGATACGCAGTATTTT.

J is TRBJ2-1 and V is TRBV5-4, with 7 bases that match TRBD1. With 4 bases clipped from V and 3 bases from J, the junction kept 7 bases outside the gene matches. This CDR3 has 15 amino acids. Per the germline V gene, CDR1 is SGHNT and CDR2 is YYREEE (reference sequence). CDR3 residues: CASSRSGTDYNEQFF. CDR3 DNA sequence: TGTGCCAGCAGCAGGTCCGGGACAGACTACAATGAGCAGTTCTTC. Drawing the rest from reference TRBV5-4 and TRBJ2-1, the complete variable domain is ETGVTQSPTHLIKTRGQQVTLRCSSQSGHNTVSWYQQALGQGPQFIFQYYREEENGRGNFPPRFSGLQFPNYSSELNVNALELDDSALYLCASSRSGTDYNEQFFGPGTRLTVL.

This clone was seen a few times. The chain links TRBV21-1 to TRBJ2-3; the D call TRBD2 from the table was never checked on the DNA. TRBV21-1 constitutes a pseudogene. The CDR3 is 17 amino acids. The CDR3 sequence: CASSNGTSGRMTDTQYF. The CDR3 bases are TGTGCCAGCAGCAACGGGACTAGCGGGAGGATGACAGATACGCAGTATTTT.

This clone has a handful of counts. The rearrangement uses TRBV9 and TRBJ2-1; 11 nucleotides agree with TRBD1. The CDR3 length is 17 residues. The J segment lost 7 bases and the V segment lost 4 bases, leaving 13 bases of the junction unmatched. Germline V CDR1 and CDR2: SGDLS, YYNGEE. The CDR3 protein is CASSPGTGGRVFNEQFF. The CDR3 coding sequence is TGTGCCAGCAGCCCCGGGACAGGGGGACGAGTATTTAATGAGCAGTTCTTC.

V and J are TRBV14 and TRBJ2-5; D uncertain. CDR3 size: 14 residues. The germline V gene encodes CDR1 SGHDN and CDR2 FVKESK. Trimming left V 4 bases short and J 1 base short, with 10 bases between. DNA of the CDR3: TGTGCCAGCAGCCGCAAAACGGTCCAAGAGACCCAGTACTTC. Translation: CASSRKTVQETQYF.

This chain uses TRBV11-2 with TRBJ2-1; no definite D call. The CDR3 covers 15 residues. V gave up 5 bases and J gave up 0 bases, with 11 bases separating them. CDR1 SGHAT and CDR2 FQNNGV come from the germline V gene. CDR3 residues: CASSLVIFSYNEQFF. CDR3 nucleotide sequence: TGTGCCAGCAGCCTGGTGATATTCTCCTACAATGAGCAGTTCTTC.

This clone was picked up a small number of times. The CDR3 here is CASSLAGSSGGTQYF. In DNA form, the CDR3 reads TGTGCCAGCAGTTTGGCAGGGTCCTCCGGAGGGACCCAGTACTTC. V gene TRBV28 combines with J gene TRBJ2-5; D tentatively reads TRBD1 or TRBD2 (5 bases each). CDR3 length equals 15 residues. Germline CDR1 and CDR2: MDHEN and SYDVKM. The V gene lost 3 bases and the J gene lost 7 bases, with 18 bases spanning the gap.

There are a few counts of this clone. The gene calls are TRBV4-3 and TRBJ2-2; TRBD2 matches at 8 bases. This CDR3 has 17 amino acids. Germline trimming cut 1 base from V and 0 bases from J; bases unmatched to any gene: 4. Germline assignment: CDR1 LGHNA and CDR2 YSLEER. The chain's CDR3 is CASSQVEGLANTGELFF. The CDR3 DNA follows: TGCGCCAGCAGCCAAGTGGAGGGACTAGCGAACACCGGGGAGCTGTTTTTT.

This clone was observed a handful of times. The chain links TRBV9 to TRBJ1-2; D possibly corresponds to TRBD1 (6 bases). V was cut by 4 bases and J by 4 bases, with 14 bases left in between. Germline V gene data show CDR1 as SGDLS and CDR2 as YYNGEE. The CDR3 extends over 14 amino acids. As DNA, the CDR3 is TGTGCCAGCAGCCCCCAGAGGGGGACCTATGGCTACACCTTC. Translated: CASSPQRGTYGYTF.

The V call is TRBV27, the J call TRBJ1-1; perhaps TRBD1 as D (5 bases). The CDR3 totals 15 residues. V lost 3 bases, J lost 0 bases, and 11 bases lay in between. The germline V gene encodes CDR1 MNHEY and CDR2 SMNVEV (reference sequence). CDR3: CASSFNWGMNTEAFF. The DNA of the CDR3 is TGTGCCAGCAGTTTCAACTGGGGGATGAACACTGAAGCTTTCTTT.

The chain joins TRBV23-1 to TRBJ1-2; 8 bases match TRBD1. TRBV23-1 has ORF status, its function being uncertain. The V segment lost 6 bases and the J segment 5 bases; nucleotides outside the gene matches: 8. CDR3 length: 14 amino acids. For the CDR3, the DNA is TGCGCCAGCAGGGCGACAGGGGTGGTATATGGCTACACCTTC. Translation gives CASRATGVVYGYTF.

This clone came up a few times. The chain is built from TRBV29-1 and TRBJ2-5; possibly TRBD1 for D (6 bases). V was trimmed by 7 bases and J by 1 base, leaving 10 bases between them. The CDR3 totals 12 residues. Germline values: CDR1 SQVTM, CDR2 ANQGSEA. The CDR3 nucleotides are TGCAGCGCCGGGACAATCCAAGAGACCCAGTACTTC. It specifies CSAGTIQETQYF.

The gene calls are TRBV28 and TRBJ2-5; a possible D gene is TRBD2 (5 bases). Germline CDR1 and CDR2: MDHEN and SYDVKM. CDR3 size: 15 residues. Between the trimmed V and J ends, which lost 3 bases and 2 bases, there was a span of 13 bases. The CDR3: CASSFVGAAQETQYF. Here the CDR3 DNA reads TGTGCCAGCAGTTTTGTGGGAGCGGCACAAGAGACCCAGTACTTC.

V usage is TRBV2 and J usage is TRBJ2-7; no definite D call. The germline V and J ends were trimmed by 2 bases and 1 base, with 12 bases remaining between them. CDR3 length: 15 residues. The V gene's germline CDR1 is SNHLY and CDR2 FYNNEI. CDR3 sequence: CASSEFGYPSYEQYF. DNA of the CDR3: TGTGCCAGCAGTGAATTTGGGTACCCTTCCTACGAGCAGTACTTC.

This clone was detected a few times. The chain has TRBV15 and TRBJ2-1; 7 bases map to TRBD2. This CDR3 is 15 amino acids long. V lost 4 bases to trimming and J lost 5 bases; unmatched junction nucleotides: 8. Germline V gene sequence: CDR1 LNHNV, CDR2 YYDKDF (reference sequence). The CDR3 loop reads CATSKALAAHNEQFF. CDR3 sequence (DNA): TGTGCCACCAGCAAAGCCCTAGCGGCCCACAATGAGCAGTTCTTC.

The chain couples TRBV5-1 to TRBJ2-7, with a weak D call TRBD2 (7 bases). Germline assignment: CDR1 SGHRS and CDR2 YFSETQ. Deletions cut 4 bases from V and 5 bases from J, with 16 bases between. CDR3 length equals 14 residues. DNA for the CDR3: TGCGCCAGCAGCCCTGGGGGGGCCTCGGACGAGCAGTACTTC. Encoded protein: CASSPGGASDEQYF.

The chain joins TRBV9 to TRBJ2-5; the match to TRBD2 covers 10 bases. J was trimmed by 4 bases and V by 5 bases; bases with no gene match: 8. The CDR3 runs 15 residues. Germline V gives CDR1 SGDLS, CDR2 YYNGEE. This CDR3 reads CASSVSGRAPETQYF. CDR3 DNA: TGTGCCAGCAGTGTCAGCGGGAGGGCCCCAGAGACCCAGTACTTC. The entire variable domain, with the rest obtained from reference TRBV9 and TRBJ2-5, is as follows: DSGVTQTPKHLITATGQRVTLRCSPRSGDLSVYWYQQSLDQGLQFLIQYYNGEERAKGNILERFSAQQFPDLHSELNLSSLELGDSALYFCASSVSGRAPETQYFGPGTRLLVL.

This clone was found once. V gene TRBV18 combines with J gene TRBJ2-7; 8 bases are a match to TRBD1. V gave up 5 bases and J gave up 5 bases; unmatched junction bases: 8. The CDR3 runs 14 residues. Germline V gene sequence: CDR1 KGHSH, CDR2 LQKENI. The CDR3 DNA reads TGTGCCAGCTCAGTAACCGGGACAGGCAACGAGCAGTACTTC. Translating gives CASSVTGTGNEQYF.

This clone was seen more than once but under ten times. The V call is TRBV9, the J call TRBJ2-3; tentatively, D is TRBD2 (6 bases). Germline lookup yields CDR1 SGDLS and CDR2 YYNGEE. V was cut by 4 bases and J by 2 bases, with 14 bases left in between. The CDR3 extends over 15 amino acids. CDR3 nucleotide sequence: TGTGCCAGCAGCCCCAAGAGCGGGTACACAGATACGCAGTATTTT. Translation gives CASSPKSGYTDTQYF.